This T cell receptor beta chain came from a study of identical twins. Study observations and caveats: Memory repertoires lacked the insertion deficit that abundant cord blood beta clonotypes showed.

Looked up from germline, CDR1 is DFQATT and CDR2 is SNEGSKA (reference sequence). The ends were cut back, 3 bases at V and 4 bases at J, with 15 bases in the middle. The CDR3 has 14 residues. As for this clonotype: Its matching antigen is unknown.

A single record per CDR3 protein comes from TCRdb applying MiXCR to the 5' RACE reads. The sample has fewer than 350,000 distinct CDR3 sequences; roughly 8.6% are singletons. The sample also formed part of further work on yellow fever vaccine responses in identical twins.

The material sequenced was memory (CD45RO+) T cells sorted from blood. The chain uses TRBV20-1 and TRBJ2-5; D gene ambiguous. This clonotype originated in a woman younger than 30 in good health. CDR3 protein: CSASFVTARETQYF. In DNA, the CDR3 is TGCAGTGCTAGTTTTGTCACAGCCCGAGAGACCCAGTACTTC.